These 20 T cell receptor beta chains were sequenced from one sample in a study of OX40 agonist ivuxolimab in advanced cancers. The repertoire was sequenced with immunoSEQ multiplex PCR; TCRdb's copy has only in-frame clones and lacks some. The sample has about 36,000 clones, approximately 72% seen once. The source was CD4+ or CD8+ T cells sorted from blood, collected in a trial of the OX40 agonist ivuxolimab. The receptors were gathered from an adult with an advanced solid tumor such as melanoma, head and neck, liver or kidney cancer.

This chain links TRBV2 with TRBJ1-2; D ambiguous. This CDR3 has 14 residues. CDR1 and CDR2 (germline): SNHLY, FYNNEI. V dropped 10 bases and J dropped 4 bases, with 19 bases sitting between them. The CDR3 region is CATTTVKGPYGYTF. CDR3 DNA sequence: TGTGCCACCACCACCGTGAAGGGCCCCTATGGCTACACCTTC.

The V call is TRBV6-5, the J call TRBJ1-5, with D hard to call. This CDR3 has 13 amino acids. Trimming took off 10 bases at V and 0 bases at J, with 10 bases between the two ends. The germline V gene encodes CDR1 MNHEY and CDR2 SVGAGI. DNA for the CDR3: TGTGCCACCAAGGGCTATAGCAATCAGCCCCAGCATTTT. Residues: CATKGYSNQPQHF.

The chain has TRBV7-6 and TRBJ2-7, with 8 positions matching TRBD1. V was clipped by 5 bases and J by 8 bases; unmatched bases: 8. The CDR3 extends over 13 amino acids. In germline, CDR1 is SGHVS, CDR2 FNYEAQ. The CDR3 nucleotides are TGTGCCAGCAGCCTACGACAGGGGACCAAGCAGTACTTC. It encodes CASSLRQGTKQYF.

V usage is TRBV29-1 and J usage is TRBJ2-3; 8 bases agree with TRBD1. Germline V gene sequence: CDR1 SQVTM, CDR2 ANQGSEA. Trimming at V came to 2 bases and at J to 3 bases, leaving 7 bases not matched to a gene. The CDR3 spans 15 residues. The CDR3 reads CSVESAGGGTDTQYF. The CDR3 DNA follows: TGCAGCGTTGAATCCGCAGGGGGCGGTACAGATACGCAGTATTTT.

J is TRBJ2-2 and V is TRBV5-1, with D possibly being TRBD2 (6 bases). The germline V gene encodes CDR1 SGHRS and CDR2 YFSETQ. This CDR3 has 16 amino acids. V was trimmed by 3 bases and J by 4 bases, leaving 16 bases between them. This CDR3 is CASSSPPGLVTGELFF. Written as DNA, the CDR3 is TGCGCCAGCAGCTCGCCCCCGGGACTTGTCACCGGGGAGCTGTTTTTT. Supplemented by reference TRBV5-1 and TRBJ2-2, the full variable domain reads KAGVTQTPRYLIKTRGQQVTLSCSPISGHRSVSWYQQTPGQGLQFLFEYFSETQRNKGNFPGRFSGRQFSNSRSEMNVSTLELGDSALYLCASSSPPGLVTGELFFGEGSRLTVL.

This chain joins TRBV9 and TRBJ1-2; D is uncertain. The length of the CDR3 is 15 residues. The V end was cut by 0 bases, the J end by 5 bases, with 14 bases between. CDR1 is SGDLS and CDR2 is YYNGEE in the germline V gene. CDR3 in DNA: TGTGCCAGCAGCGTAGATGTGAGGCCTCGGTATGGCTACACCTTC. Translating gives CASSVDVRPRYGYTF.

CDR3 loop: CATGGGENTGELFF. CDR3 DNA: TGTGCCACAGGCGGGGGCGAGAACACCGGGGAGCTGTTTTTT. The rearrangement joins TRBV10-3 to TRBJ2-2; D might be TRBD2 (7 bases). Germline V lookup: CDR1 ENHRY, CDR2 SYGVKD. With 10 bases removed from V and 1 base from J, the gap between germline ends came to 13 bases. This CDR3 comprises 14 residues.

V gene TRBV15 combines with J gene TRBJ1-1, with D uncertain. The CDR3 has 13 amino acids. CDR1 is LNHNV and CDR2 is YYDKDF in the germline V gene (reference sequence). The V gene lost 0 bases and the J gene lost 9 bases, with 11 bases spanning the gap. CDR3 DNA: TGTGCCACCAGCAGAGAGGAGGATGACCAAGCTTTCTTT. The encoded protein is CATSREEDDQAFF.

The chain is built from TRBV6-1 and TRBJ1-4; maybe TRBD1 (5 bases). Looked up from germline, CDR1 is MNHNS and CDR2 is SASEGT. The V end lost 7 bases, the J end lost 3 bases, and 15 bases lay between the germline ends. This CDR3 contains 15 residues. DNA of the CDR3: TGTGCCAGCAAGGGTCGGGGGTTGGCTAATGAAAAACTGTTTTTT. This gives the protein CASKGRGLANEKLFF.

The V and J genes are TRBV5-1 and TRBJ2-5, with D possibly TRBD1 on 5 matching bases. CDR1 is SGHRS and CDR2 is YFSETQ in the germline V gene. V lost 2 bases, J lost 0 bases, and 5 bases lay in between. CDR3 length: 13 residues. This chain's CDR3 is CASSLGDQETQYF. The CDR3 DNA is TGCGCCAGCAGCTTAGGGGACCAAGAGACCCAGTACTTC.

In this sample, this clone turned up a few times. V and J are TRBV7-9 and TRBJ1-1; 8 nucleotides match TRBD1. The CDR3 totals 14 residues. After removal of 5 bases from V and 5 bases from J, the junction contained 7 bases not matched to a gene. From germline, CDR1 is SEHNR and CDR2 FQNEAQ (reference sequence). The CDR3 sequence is CASSLATGGTEAFF. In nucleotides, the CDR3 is TGTGCCAGCAGCCTTGCCACAGGGGGGACTGAAGCTTTCTTT.

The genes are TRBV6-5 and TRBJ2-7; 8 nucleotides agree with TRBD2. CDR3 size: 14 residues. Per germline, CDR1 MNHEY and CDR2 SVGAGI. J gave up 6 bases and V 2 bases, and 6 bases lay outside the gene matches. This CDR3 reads CASSYETGGREQYF. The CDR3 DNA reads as TGTGCCAGCAGTTACGAGACGGGAGGGCGCGAGCAGTACTTC.

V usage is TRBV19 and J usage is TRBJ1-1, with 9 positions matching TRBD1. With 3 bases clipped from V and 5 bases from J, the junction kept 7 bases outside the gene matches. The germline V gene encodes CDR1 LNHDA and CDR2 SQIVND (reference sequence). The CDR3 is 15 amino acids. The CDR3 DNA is TGTGCCAGTAGTATCGCACAGGGGGCGAGGACTGAAGCTTTCTTT. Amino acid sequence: CASSIAQGARTEAFF.

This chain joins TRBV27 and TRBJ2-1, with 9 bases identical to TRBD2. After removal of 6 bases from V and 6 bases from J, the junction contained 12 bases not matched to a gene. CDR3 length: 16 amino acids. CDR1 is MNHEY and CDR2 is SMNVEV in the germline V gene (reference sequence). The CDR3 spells CASSPQSVAGANEQFF. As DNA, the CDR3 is TGTGCCAGCAGCCCTCAGTCGGTAGCGGGAGCCAATGAGCAGTTCTTC.

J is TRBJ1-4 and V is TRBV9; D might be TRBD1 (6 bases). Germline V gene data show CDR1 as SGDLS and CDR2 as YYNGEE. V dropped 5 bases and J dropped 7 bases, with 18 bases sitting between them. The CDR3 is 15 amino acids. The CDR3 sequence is CASSRRGRGAEKLFF. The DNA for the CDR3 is TGTGCCAGCAGTCGTAGAGGAAGGGGGGCTGAAAAACTGTTTTTT.

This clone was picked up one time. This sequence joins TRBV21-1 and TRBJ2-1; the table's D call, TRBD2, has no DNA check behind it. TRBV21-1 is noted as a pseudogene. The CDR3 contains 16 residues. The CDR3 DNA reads TGTGCCAGCAGCAAAGTCAAGCGGGGGGGGTACAATGAGCAGTTCTTC. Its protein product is CASSKVKRGGYNEQFF.

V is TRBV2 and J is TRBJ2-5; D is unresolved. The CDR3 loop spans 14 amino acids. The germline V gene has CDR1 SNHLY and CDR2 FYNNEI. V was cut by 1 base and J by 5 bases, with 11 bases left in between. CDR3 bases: TGTGCCAGCAGTGAAGGTGCGGTTAGTGAGACCCAGTACTTC. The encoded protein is CASSEGAVSETQYF.

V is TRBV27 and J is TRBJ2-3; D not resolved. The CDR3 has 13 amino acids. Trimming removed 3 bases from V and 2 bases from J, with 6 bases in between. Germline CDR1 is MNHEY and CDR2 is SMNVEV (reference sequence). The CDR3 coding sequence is TGTGCCAGCAGTTTGGTGTTCACAGATACGCAGTATTTT. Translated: CASSLVFTDTQYF.

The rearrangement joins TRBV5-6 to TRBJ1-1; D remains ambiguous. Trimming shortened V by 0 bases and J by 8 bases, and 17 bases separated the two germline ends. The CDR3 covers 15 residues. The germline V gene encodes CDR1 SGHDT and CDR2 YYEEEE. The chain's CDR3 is CASSLEAGFESEAFF. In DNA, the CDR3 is TGTGCCAGCAGCTTGGAGGCAGGATTTGAATCGGAAGCTTTCTTT.

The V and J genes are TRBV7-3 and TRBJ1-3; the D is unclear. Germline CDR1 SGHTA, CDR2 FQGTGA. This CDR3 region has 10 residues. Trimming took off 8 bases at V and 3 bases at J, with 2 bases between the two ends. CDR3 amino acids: CASRGNTIYF. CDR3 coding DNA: TGTGCCAGCCGTGGAAACACCATATATTTT.